The rows below give T cell receptor beta chains drawn from one sample of a study of sequential checkpoint blockade in melanoma. Some clones are missing from TCRdb's copy, which holds only in-frame ones; the method was immunoSEQ multiplex PCR. The sample holds several thousand clones; 53% are singletons and the top ten take 45% to 50%. The source material was CD8+ T cells sorted from blood (inferred from file names), sampled from a patient given nivolumab and ipilimumab in sequence. The receptors were sampled from a human donor with melanoma. The CDR3 runs from the conserved cysteine through the conserved F or W.

cdr3_aa	v_call
CASSLSVGRAIPGELFF	TRBV27
CACPAGVGTEAFF	TRBV2
CASSGDFNEQFF	TRBV27
CASSLDRRNTIYF	TRBV7-8
CASSPAAVLHLGAEQYF	TRBV7-2
CASRDRGREKLFF	TRBV27
CATSQTSGGREQYF	TRBV15
CASSYSMSGSYEQYF	TRBV6-5
CASAGGGGFTDTQYF	TRBV28
CASGPGQGVYNEQFF	TRBV12-5
CASSLIGESSYNEQFF	TRBV7-3
CASSQDQRTVTYEQYF	TRBV14
CAIREKTGSTDTQYF	TRBV10-3
CASSLIGESSYNEQFF	TRBV5-8
CASSYLIPNEQYF	TRBV6-1
CASSQTLGTSGILREPGEQYF	TRBV23-1
CASSLVPGGANEQYF	TRBV7-2
CASSPPDGRIHEQYF	TRBV28
CATLSSGGRHEQYF	TRBV6-6
CASSIVETSGSTDTQYF	TRBV19
CASSTAGTQYF	TRBV7-8
CASRETSGGAWETQYF	TRBV7-6
CASSKGGETAGYTF	TRBV21-1
CASSLPRGGPSYEQYF	TRBV7-9
CAISPGTAYEQYF	TRBV10-3
CAWSSDREGNTIYF	TRBV30
CASSSTGGEQYF	TRBV5-1
CASGWGLNEQYF	TRBV7-9
CASSAQTGLSDEQYF	TRBV11-2
CASSFQSGANVLTF	TRBV27
CASSLTGGRTEAFF	TRBV27
CASSLRGQQHQPQHF	TRBV5-5
CASSSLGGPNTEAFF	TRBV7-9
CASNTRQGLNTEAFF	TRBV21-1